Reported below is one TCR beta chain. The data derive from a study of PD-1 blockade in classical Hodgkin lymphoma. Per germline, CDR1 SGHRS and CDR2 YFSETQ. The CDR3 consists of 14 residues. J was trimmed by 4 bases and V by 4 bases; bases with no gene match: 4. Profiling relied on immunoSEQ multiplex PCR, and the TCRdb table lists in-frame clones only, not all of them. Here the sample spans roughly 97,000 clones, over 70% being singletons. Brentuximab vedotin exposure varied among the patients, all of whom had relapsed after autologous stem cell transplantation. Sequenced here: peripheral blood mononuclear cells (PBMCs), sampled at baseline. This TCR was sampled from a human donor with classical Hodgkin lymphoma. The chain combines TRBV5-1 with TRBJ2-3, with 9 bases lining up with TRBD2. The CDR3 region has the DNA TGCGCCAGCAGCGGGGGACTAGCTGCAGATACGCAGTATTTT. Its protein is CASSGGLAADTQYF. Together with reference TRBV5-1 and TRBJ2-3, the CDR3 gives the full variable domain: KAGVTQTPRYLIKTRGQQVTLSCSPISGHRSVSWYQQTPGQGLQFLFEYFSETQRNKGNFPGRFSGRQFSNSRSEMNVSTLELGDSALYLCASSGGLAADTQYFGPGTRLTVL.